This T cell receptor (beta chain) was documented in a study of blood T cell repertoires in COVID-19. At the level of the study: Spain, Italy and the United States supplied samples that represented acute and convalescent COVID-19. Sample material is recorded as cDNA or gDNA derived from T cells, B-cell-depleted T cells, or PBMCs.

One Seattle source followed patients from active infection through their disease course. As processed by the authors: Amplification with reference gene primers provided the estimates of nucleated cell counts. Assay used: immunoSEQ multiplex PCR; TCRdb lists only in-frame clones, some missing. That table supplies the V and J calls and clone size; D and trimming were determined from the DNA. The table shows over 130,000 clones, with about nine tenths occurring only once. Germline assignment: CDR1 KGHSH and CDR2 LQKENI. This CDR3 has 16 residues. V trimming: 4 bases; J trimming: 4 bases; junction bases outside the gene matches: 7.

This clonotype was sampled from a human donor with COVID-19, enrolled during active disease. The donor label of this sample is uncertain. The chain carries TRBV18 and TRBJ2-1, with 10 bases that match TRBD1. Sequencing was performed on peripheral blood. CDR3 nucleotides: TGTGCCAGCTCACTAACACCGGGACAGGGGTACAATGAGCAGTTCTTC. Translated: CASSLTPGQGYNEQFF.